This passage covers 5 T cell receptor beta chains from one sample sequenced in a study of T cell changes during pregnancy in multiple sclerosis. Some clones are missing from TCRdb's copy, which holds only in-frame ones; the method was immunoSEQ multiplex PCR. The sample lists some 100,000 clones, 94% occurring once. The source was peripheral blood, collected before pregnancy. The receptors originated from a female donor with multiple sclerosis, enrolled in a pregnancy study.

The rearrangement joins TRBV18 to TRBJ2-2; 9 nucleotides agree with TRBD1. This CDR3 spans 17 amino acids. With 1 base clipped from V and 6 bases from J, the junction kept 9 bases outside the gene matches. Germline values: CDR1 KGHSH, CDR2 LQKENI. CDR3 loop: CASSPLPGQGLAGELFF. The CDR3 DNA follows: TGTGCCAGCTCACCACTGCCGGGACAGGGTCTTGCCGGGGAGCTGTTTTTT.

The CDR3 nucleotides read TGTGCCAGCAGTTCCACATCTTATGGCTACACCTTC. Protein product: CASSSTSYGYTF. The chain combines TRBV6-5 with TRBJ1-2; D unclear. Trimming took off 4 bases at V and 5 bases at J, with 8 bases between the two ends. Germline loops: CDR1 MNHEY, CDR2 SVGAGI. The CDR3 spans 12 residues.

The DNA of the CDR3 is TGTGCCAGTAGTATGGGGGCGAGCGGGAGTCGAACAGATACGCAGTATTTT. Its protein is CASSMGASGSRTDTQYF. The J gene is TRBJ2-3, the V gene TRBV19; 8 positions match TRBD2. The trim removed 3 bases at V and 3 bases at J, leaving 11 bases unmatched. In germline, CDR1 is LNHDA, CDR2 SQIVND (reference sequence). CDR3 size: 17 residues.

The gene calls are TRBV9 and TRBJ1-3, with D hard to call. V lost 0 bases to trimming and J lost 2 bases, with 9 bases between them. The germline V gene has CDR1 SGDLS and CDR2 YYNGEE. The CDR3 is 15 amino acids. CDR3 sequence: CASSVDTGPGNTIYF. In DNA, the CDR3 is TGTGCCAGCAGCGTAGATACGGGTCCTGGAAACACCATATATTTT. The variable domain in full, completed from reference TRBV9 and TRBJ1-3, reads DSGVTQTPKHLITATGQRVTLRCSPRSGDLSVYWYQQSLDQGLQFLIQYYNGEERAKGNILERFSAQQFPDLHSELNLSSLELGDSALYFCASSVDTGPGNTIYFGEGSWLTVV.

The chain couples TRBV11-1 to TRBJ2-7; TRBD2 matches at 7 bases. J gave up 4 bases and V 5 bases, and 8 bases lay outside the gene matches. The CDR3 sequence is 14 residues long. The V gene's germline CDR1 is SGHAT and CDR2 FQDESV (reference sequence). Here the CDR3 reads CASSPLGRFYEQYF. In DNA, the CDR3 is TGTGCCAGCAGCCCCCTCGGGAGGTTTTACGAGCAGTACTTC.